This record looks at one T cell receptor (beta chain) sequence and its context. Its antigen is unidentified. This specimen comes from a study of T cell responses to AZD1222 COVID-19 vaccine. General observations from the study: Repertoire sampling occurred only after the peak T cell response. Regions 160-218 and 743-854 held dominance among vaccine-associated CD4 TCRs, which spanned spike. Elevations in Spike-specific TCR breadth and depth followed administration of two AZD1222 doses. Nearly half of spike-specific TCRs reportedly target unmutated variant regions.

CDR3 length: 16 amino acids. Trimming left V 1 base short and J 1 base short, with 13 bases between. From germline, CDR1 is SGHDT and CDR2 YYEEEE. Data came from immunoSEQ multiplex PCR; TCRdb stores just in-frame clones and leaves some out. The table includes about 260,000 clones, approximately 93% detected once. This clonotype was obtained from an adult in good health. The chain links TRBV5-6 to TRBJ2-3, with D possibly called TRBD1 or TRBD2 (5 bases each). Sequences were derived from peripheral blood, sampled on day 0 of AZD1222 vaccination. The CDR3 coding sequence is TGTGCCAGCAGCTTGCGGGGCCCCAGGGGCACAGATACGCAGTATTTT. Protein product: CASSLRGPRGTDTQYF.